This TCR beta chain comes out of a study of shared clonotypes between healthy human individuals. Study details: Three plates each covered CD4 naive and memory; CD8 naive two, CD8 memory one. General study findings and limits: Among non-shared clonotypes, generation probabilities were lower than among those shared by all four donors.

Every immunoSEQ plate was one replicate of a subset's evenly spread DNA. The assay was immunoSEQ multiplex PCR, and TCRdb's table has in-frame clones only and misses some. The table records more than 2 million clones, roughly 95% of them present only once. As concerns this clone: The antigen remains undetermined.

The CDR3 is 19 amino acids. CDR1 and CDR2 from the germline V gene are SGHAT and FQNNGV. V shed 3 bases and J shed 5 bases, with 26 bases lying between them. Specimen: naive CD4+ T cells sorted from blood. The sample's subset: CD45RA+ positively selected. This clonotype originated in a man between 18 and 29 years old in good health. The J gene is TRBJ2-1, the V gene TRBV11-2; D is perhaps TRBD1 (5 bases). CDR3 DNA sequence: TGTGCCAGCAGCTTGGTCCACCCCCAGGGTGTATTAAAGGACAATGAGCAGTTCTTC. Translation: CASSLVHPQGVLKDNEQFF.